A selection of T cell receptor beta chains follows, all from one sample in a study of neurological immune-mediated disorders. TCRdb reprocessed the 5' RACE reads via MiXCR and lists one record per CDR3 protein. The sample yields tens of thousands of distinct CDR3 sequences, about 9.9% seen once. Specimen: CD4+ T cells from blood. All receptors come from a woman aged 25 to 39 with HTLV-1-associated myelopathy (HAM/TSP). The CDR3 runs from the conserved cysteine through the conserved F or W. D genes are given only for firm matches. The listing skips clone size in some rows; elsewhere it reads once, few, many or a size class.

j_call cdr3_length d_call v_call clone_size cdr3_aa cdr3_nt
TRBJ2-3 12 - TRBV18 few CASSPRRDTQYF TGTGCCAGCTCACCTCGGCGGGATACGCAGTATTTT
TRBJ2-1 15 - TRBV6-1 - CASNSGTANHNEQFF TGTGCCAGTAACTCCGGGACGGCTAACCACAATGAGCAGTTCTTC
TRBJ1-6 14 TRBD1 TRBV25-1 many CASRPGTGTSPLHF TGTGCCAGCAGACCCGGGACAGGGACTTCACCCCTCCACTTT
TRBJ2-3 14 - TRBV29-1 many CSVEGVYLTDTQYF TGCAGCGTTGAAGGCGTCTACCTCACAGATACGCAGTATTTT
TRBJ1-6 15 TRBD1 TRBV20-1 many CSARDGQGINSPLHF TGCAGTGCTAGAGACGGACAGGGCATTAATTCACCCCTCCACTTT
TRBJ1-1 13 TRBD1 TRBV6-5 many CASRPGTGRRAFF TGTGCCAGCAGACCAGGGACAGGGCGTCGAGCTTTCTTT
TRBJ1-2 11 - TRBV20-1 many CSAREVNGYTF TGCAGTGCTAGAGAGGTGAATGGCTACACCTTC
TRBJ2-5 14 - TRBV3-1 many CASTTLTGKETQYF TGTGCCAGCACCACCCTAACAGGGAAAGAGACCCAGTACTTC
TRBJ2-4 17 - TRBV7-2 - CASSLKLVLNFGNIQYF TGTGCCAGCAGCTTAAAGCTTGTACTAAATTTCGGAAACATTCAGTACTTC
TRBJ1-4 14 - TRBV20-1 many CSAVPPGANEKLFF TGCAGTGCGGTCCCTCCAGGGGCAAATGAAAAACTGTTTTTT
TRBJ2-2 15 - TRBV12-3/TRBV12-4 many CASGANGWWDGELFF TGTGCCAGCGGAGCCAACGGGTGGTGGGACGGGGAGCTGTTTTTT
TRBJ2-2 15 TRBD1 TRBV5-1 many CASSDQGQGAGELFF TGCGCCAGCAGCGACCAGGGACAGGGGGCCGGGGAGCTGTTTTTT
TRBJ1-2 15 - TRBV2 many CASSETGFLNYGYTF TGTGCCAGCAGTGAAACAGGGTTTCTCAACTATGGCTACACCTTC
TRBJ1-5 14 - TRBV12-3/TRBV12-4 many CASSWGGGNQPQHF TGTGCCAGCAGTTGGGGGGGAGGCAATCAGCCCCAGCATTTT
TRBJ1-2 11 - TRBV25-1 many CASSVGYGYTF TGTGCCAGCAGTGTGGGCTATGGCTACACCTTC
TRBJ2-1 12 - TRBV20-1 many CSVRPDPARQFF TGCAGTGTCCGCCCCGATCCGGCACGGCAGTTCTTC
TRBJ2-3 15 - TRBV5-1 - CAISLSSERADTQYF TGCGCCATCAGCTTGTCGAGTGAGAGAGCAGATACGCAGTATTTT
TRBJ2-4 19 - TRBV3-1 many CASSQDSGQGKRAKNIQYF TGTGCCAGCAGCCAAGATTCGGGGCAGGGGAAAAGGGCCAAAAACATTCAGTACTTC
TRBJ2-7 14 - TRBV20-1 - CSARSAREAYEQYF TGCAGTGCTAGAAGCGCTAGAGAAGCCTACGAGCAGTACTTC
TRBJ2-3 15 TRBD2 TRBV10-1 many CASSEARGSTDTQYF TGCGCCAGCAGTGAGGCGCGGGGGAGCACAGATACGCAGTATTTT
TRBJ2-3 14 - TRBV5-1 many CASSFQGHADTQYF TGCGCCAGCAGCTTCCAAGGACATGCAGATACGCAGTATTTT
TRBJ1-5 16 - TRBV2 - CASSNRDNLSNQPQHF TGTGCCAGCAGTAACCGGGACAACCTTAGCAATCAGCCCCAGCATTTT
TRBJ1-3 14 - TRBV20-1 few CSATARGAGNTIYF TGCAGTGCTACCGCCCGTGGGGCTGGAAACACCATATATTTT
TRBJ1-1 17 - TRBV7-9 few CASSLVGFRGMRTEAFF TGTGCCAGCAGCTTAGTGGGTTTTCGGGGGATGAGGACTGAAGCTTTCTTT
TRBJ1-5 13 - TRBV3-1 many CASSATGGQPQHF TGTGCCAGCAGTGCGACCGGGGGACAGCCCCAGCATTTT
TRBJ2-1 14 TRBD1 TRBV5-1 many CASRGQGSYNEQFF TGCGCCAGCAGAGGACAGGGCTCCTACAATGAGCAGTTCTTC
TRBJ1-5 15 TRBD1 TRBV7-9 - CASSLGTGVNQPQHF TGTGCCAGCAGTCTAGGGACAGGGGTCAATCAGCCCCAGCATTTT
TRBJ2-5 14 - TRBV20-1 - CSASPCYREQTQYF TGCAGTGCTAGTCCTTGTTACCGGGAACAGACCCAGTACTTC
TRBJ2-1 12 - TRBV7-2 few CASSSLGLSQFF TGTGCCAGCAGCTCCCTAGGGCTTAGTCAGTTCTTC
TRBJ1-4 12 - TRBV20-1 medium-sized CSAGGSNEKLFF TGCAGTGCTGGAGGGTCTAATGAAAAACTGTTTTTT
TRBJ1-2 13 - TRBV5-1 many CASSQEGIYGYTF TGCGCCAGCAGCCAAGAGGGGATCTATGGCTACACCTTC
TRBJ2-7 16 - TRBV7-2 many CASSPSVPRPTYEQYF TGTGCCAGCAGTCCCAGTGTACCTAGACCAACCTACGAGCAGTACTTC
TRBJ2-1 14 - TRBV20-1 many CSARQAGSVYEQFF TGCAGTGCTAGACAGGCCGGCTCGGTCTATGAGCAGTTCTTC
TRBJ1-2 15 - TRBV6-1 many CASSEALALTYGYTF TGTGCCAGCAGTGAAGCGCTAGCACTTACCTATGGCTACACCTTC
TRBJ1-5 18 - TRBV20-1 many CSARDIQGGSYSNQPQHF TGCAGTGCTAGAGACATACAGGGAGGGTCCTATAGCAATCAGCCCCAGCATTTT
TRBJ2-3 16 - TRBV12-3/TRBV12-4 many CASSFSGGRNTDTQYF TGTGCCAGCAGTTTTTCCGGGGGCCGTAACACAGATACGCAGTATTTT
TRBJ1-5 15 - TRBV6-1 many CASSERGYSNQPQHF TGTGCCAGCAGTGAGAGGGGTTATAGCAATCAGCCCCAGCATTTT
TRBJ2-1 11 - TRBV18 few CASSLGGEQFF TGTGCCAGCTCACTAGGGGGTGAGCAGTTCTTC
TRBJ1-1 14 TRBD1 TRBV20-1 many CSARQGGMYTEAFF TGCAGTGCTCGACAGGGTGGGATGTACACTGAAGCTTTCTTT
TRBJ1-1 15 TRBD1 TRBV20-1 many CSARGIRTGITEAFF TGCAGTGCTAGGGGCATTAGGACAGGTATCACTGAAGCTTTCTTT
TRBJ2-2 14 TRBD2 TRBV11-2 many CASSLGLATGELFF TGTGCCAGCAGCTTAGGACTAGCAACCGGGGAGCTGTTTTTT
TRBJ2-7 13 TRBD2 TRBV2 many CASGVAGGLEQYF TGTGCCAGCGGGGTAGCGGGGGGGCTCGAGCAGTACTTC
TRBJ2-1 11 - TRBV3-1 many CASSQGGEQFF TGTGCCAGCAGCCAAGGGGGTGAGCAGTTCTTC
TRBJ1-1 13 TRBD1 TRBV12-3/TRBV12-4 many CASSRQGISEAFF TGTGCCAGCAGTCGACAGGGGATATCTGAAGCTTTCTTT
TRBJ2-3 15 - TRBV5-1 many CASSVRGPYTDTQYF TGCGCCAGCAGCGTGCGGGGGCCCTACACAGATACGCAGTATTTT
TRBJ2-3 16 TRBD2 TRBV20-1 many CSAGPDFRGGTDTQYF TGCAGTGCTGGCCCCGACTTTCGGGGGGGCACAGATACGCAGTATTTT
TRBJ1-1 15 - TRBV18 many CASSTTIGVGSEAFF TGTGCCAGCTCAACAACGATCGGGGTAGGGTCTGAAGCTTTCTTT
TRBJ1-6 11 - TRBV7-7 - CASCHHSPLHF TGTGCCAGCTGCCACCATTCACCCCTCCACTTT
TRBJ2-5 13 TRBD1 TRBV7-2 many CASSKNRGETQYF TGTGCCAGCAGCAAAAACAGGGGAGAGACCCAGTACTTC
TRBJ2-3 16 - TRBV5-1 many CASSLSGRAYTDTQYF TGCGCCAGCAGCTTGTCCGGACGGGCATACACAGATACGCAGTATTTT
TRBJ1-5 13 - TRBV10-2 many CASRQNSNQPQHF TGCGCCAGCCGACAGAATAGCAATCAGCCCCAGCATTTT
TRBJ1-6 15 - TRBV5-4 many CASSLFTTGDSPLHF TGTGCCAGCAGTTTATTCACTACGGGTGATTCACCCCTCCACTTT
TRBJ1-1 14 - TRBV5-1 many CASSLAATGFEAFF TGCGCCAGCAGCTTGGCCGCGACTGGGTTTGAAGCTTTCTTT
TRBJ2-7 14 - TRBV18 many CASSLSPSSHEQYF TGTGCCAGCTCACTTTCCCCTAGCTCCCACGAGCAGTACTTC
TRBJ2-7 13 TRBD2 TRBV29-1 many CSVSRGGGYEQYF TGCAGCGTTTCACGTGGCGGGGGCTACGAGCAGTACTTC
TRBJ1-2 14 - TRBV20-1 - CSATDPYIVPGYTF TGCAGTGCAACCGACCCCTACATAGTCCCTGGCTACACCTTC
TRBJ2-1 13 - TRBV29-1 many CSVAADETNEQFF TGCAGCGTTGCGGCAGACGAGACCAATGAGCAGTTCTTC
TRBJ1-5 14 TRBD1 TRBV20-1 many CSARAPTGHQPQHF TGCAGTGCTAGAGCTCCGACAGGGCATCAGCCCCAGCATTTT
TRBJ1-5 17 - TRBV20-1 many CSARTGGGPNGNQPQHF TGCAGTGCTAGAACCGGGGGCGGGCCAAATGGCAATCAGCCCCAGCATTTT
TRBJ1-2 14 TRBD1 TRBV18 - CTNSPPGQGGGYTF TGTACCAACTCGCCCCCGGGACAGGGCGGCGGCTACACCTTC